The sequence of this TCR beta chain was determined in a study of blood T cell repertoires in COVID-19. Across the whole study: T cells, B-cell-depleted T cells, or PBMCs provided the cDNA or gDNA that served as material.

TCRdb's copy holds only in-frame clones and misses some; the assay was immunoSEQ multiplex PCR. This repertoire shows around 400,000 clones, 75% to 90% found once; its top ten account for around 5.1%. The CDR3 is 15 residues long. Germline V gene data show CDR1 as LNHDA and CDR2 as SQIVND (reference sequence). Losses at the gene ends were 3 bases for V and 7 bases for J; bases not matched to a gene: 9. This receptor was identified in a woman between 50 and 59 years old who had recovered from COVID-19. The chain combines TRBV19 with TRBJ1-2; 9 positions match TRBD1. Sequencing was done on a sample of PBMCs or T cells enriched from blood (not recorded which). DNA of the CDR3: TGTGCCAGTAGTATTGACAGGGGGAGAATCGGTGGCTACACCTTC. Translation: CASSIDRGRIGGYTF.